This TCR beta chain comes out of a study of cytomegalovirus exposure and HLA in healthy donors. Notes on the study in general: In an earlier analysis, most TCR beta V segments were productive about 90% or about 30% of the time. Analysis was carried out at a later point, and it linked a missense DCLRE1C variant to TCR beta V- and J-gene trimming. Whilst most TCR sequences proved rare, a subset of public TCRs occurred across many donors.

With V trimmed by 0 bases and J by 9 bases, 3 bases remained unmatched. The germline CDR1 and CDR2 sequences are MNHEY and SMNVEV (reference sequence). The CDR3 length is 15 residues. 13 Jbeta primers and 60 Vbeta primers were used for the PCR. Authors' processing steps: There were about 80 million unique TCR beta chains by a later count, and about 12 million of them were shared. Here immunoSEQ multiplex PCR was the method, and the copy in TCRdb shows in-frame clones only, minus some. V, J and clone size were drawn from that table, and D and trimming were deduced from the DNA. The data hold 150,000 to 200,000 clones, with 60% to 80% observed a single time. A word on this clone: The antigen remains undetermined.

The source material was PBMCs. The receptor was derived from a woman between 40 and 50 years old in good health and CMV-seropositive. V gene TRBV27 combines with J gene TRBJ2-1, with 12 bases that match TRBD2. CDR3 sequence: CASSLSASGRGEQFF. The CDR3 region has the DNA TGTGCCAGCAGTTTATCGGCTAGCGGGAGGGGTGAGCAGTTCTTC.